These 22 T cell receptor beta chains came from one sample sequenced in a study of PD-1 blockade in classical Hodgkin lymphoma. TCRdb keeps only in-frame clones here, not all; method: immunoSEQ multiplex PCR. The data show 90,000 to 100,000 clones, around four fifths seen once. Time point defined: cycle 4 day 1 (C4D1), after around six weeks of nivolumab. With no exception, relapse followed autologous stem cell transplantation in all patients, and brentuximab vedotin exposure varied. The material was peripheral blood mononuclear cells (PBMCs), obtained before the fourth cycle of nivolumab. These receptors were obtained from a human donor with classical Hodgkin lymphoma.

The gene calls are TRBV7-2 and TRBJ2-1, with 10 bases aligning to TRBD2. The V gene's germline CDR1 is SGHTA and CDR2 FQGNSA. V shed 1 base and J 9 bases; nucleotides not matched to a gene: 12. The CDR3 contains 17 residues. CDR3 DNA: TGTGCCAGCAGCTTAGTTCGTCTAGCGGGAGTCCTGGGTGAGCAGTTCTTC. Translated, it gives CASSLVRLAGVLGEQFF.

J is TRBJ2-5 and V is TRBV10-3; no firm D call. Germline CDR1 is ENHRY and CDR2 is SYGVKD. Trimming stripped 0 bases from V and 7 bases from J, with 9 bases between. The CDR3 extends over 13 amino acids. The CDR3 protein is CAISESDKGTQYF. For the CDR3, the DNA is TGTGCCATCAGTGAGTCCGACAAGGGGACCCAGTACTTC.

The chain links TRBV4-3 to TRBJ2-7; 7 bases match TRBD1. The CDR3 extends over 15 amino acids. Germline assignment: CDR1 LGHNA and CDR2 YSLEER. J was trimmed by 7 bases and V by 0 bases; bases with no gene match: 9. CDR3 amino acids: CASSQEGGRVGEQYF. Written as DNA, the CDR3 is TGCGCCAGCAGCCAAGAAGGGGGCAGGGTGGGGGAGCAGTACTTC.

This chain joins TRBV6-1 and TRBJ2-6; D is undetermined. V was cut by 6 bases and J by 2 bases, with 11 bases left in between. This CDR3 contains 15 residues. Germline V lookup: CDR1 MNHNS, CDR2 SASEGT. Here the CDR3 reads CASSGLITGANVLTF. DNA for the CDR3: TGTGCCAGCAGCGGCCTCATTACTGGGGCCAACGTCCTGACTTTC.

The chain has TRBV4-1 and TRBJ1-2; D call uncertain. The germline CDR1 and CDR2 sequences are MGHRA and YSYEKL. The V gene lost 1 base and the J gene lost 7 bases, with 16 bases spanning the gap. The CDR3 is 15 amino acids. CDR3 in amino acids: CASSQGGGVLVGYTF. CDR3 bases: TGCGCCAGCAGCCAAGGAGGTGGGGTATTGGTTGGCTACACCTTC.

As regards this clone: Other DNA sequences in the sample encode the same CDR3. V and J are TRBV29-1 and TRBJ1-2; 7 bases align to TRBD1. The CDR3 consists of 11 residues. After removal of 6 bases from V and 5 bases from J, the junction contained 3 bases not matched to a gene. Germline CDR1 SQVTM, CDR2 ANQGSEA. This chain's CDR3 is CSVGTVYGYTF. Written as DNA, the CDR3 is TGCAGCGTGGGGACAGTTTATGGCTACACCTTC.

The rearrangement uses TRBV5-1 and TRBJ2-1, with no clear D. Trimming left V 3 bases short and J 10 bases short, with 17 bases between. The CDR3 covers 14 residues. The V gene's germline CDR1 is SGHRS and CDR2 YFSETQ. The CDR3 nucleotides read TGCGCCAGCAGCTCCCTGGGTCTTTTCAGGGAGCAGTTCTTC. Translation: CASSSLGLFREQFF. The full variable domain, in which reference TRBV5-1 and TRBJ2-1 provide the parts outside the CDR3, is KAGVTQTPRYLIKTRGQQVTLSCSPISGHRSVSWYQQTPGQGLQFLFEYFSETQRNKGNFPGRFSGRQFSNSRSEMNVSTLELGDSALYLCASSSLGLFREQFFGPGTRLTVL.

V is TRBV4-2 and J is TRBJ2-4, with 14 bases fitting TRBD2. Trimming at V came to 7 bases and at J to 5 bases, leaving 16 bases not matched to a gene. In germline, CDR1 is LGHNA, CDR2 YNFKEQ. The CDR3 runs 19 residues. The CDR3 DNA is TGTGCCAGCACCCGGGCCTGGACTAGCGGGGGGCCTTTCGAAAACATTCAGTACTTC. Translation gives CASTRAWTSGGPFENIQYF.

The chain combines TRBV6-6 with TRBJ1-5; D possibly corresponds to TRBD1 (6 bases). Germline-derived CDR1 and CDR2 are MNHNY and SVGAGI (reference sequence). V dropped 2 bases and J dropped 11 bases, with 13 bases sitting between them. This CDR3 spans 13 amino acids. This chain's CDR3 is CASSYPETGTQHF. Here the CDR3 DNA reads TGTGCCAGCAGTTACCCAGAGACAGGAACCCAGCATTTT.

The chain combines TRBV9 with TRBJ2-1, with 10 bases lining up with TRBD1. Germline V CDR1 and CDR2: SGDLS, YYNGEE. The CDR3 length is 16 residues. V lost 4 bases to trimming and J lost 9 bases; unmatched junction nucleotides: 13. The CDR3 sequence: CASSPPRRTGGGEQFF. For the CDR3, the DNA is TGTGCCAGCAGCCCACCCCGTCGGACAGGGGGAGGTGAGCAGTTCTTC.

This clone was seen a single time. The V and J genes are TRBV4-2 and TRBJ1-4; 10 nucleotides line up with TRBD1. Germline V gene lookup returns CDR1 LGHNA and CDR2 YNFKEQ. J was trimmed by 8 bases and V by 5 bases; bases with no gene match: 8. This CDR3 comprises 15 residues. The CDR3 DNA sequence: TGTGCCAGCAGCTCCCCCGACAGGGGGCTGGAAAAACTGTTTTTT. Amino acids: CASSSPDRGLEKLFF.

The chain has TRBV6-6 and TRBJ1-1; D not certain. There are 14 residues in the CDR3. Germline V CDR1 and CDR2: MNHNY, SVGAGI (reference sequence). The V end lost 2 bases, the J end lost 1 base, and 8 bases lay between the germline ends. CDR3 amino acids: CASSYLVKNTEAFF. CDR3 DNA sequence: TGTGCCAGCAGTTACCTGGTCAAGAACACTGAAGCTTTCTTT.

The chain combines TRBV5-1 with TRBJ2-3, with no clear D. The CDR3 runs to 16 residues. In germline, CDR1 is SGHRS, CDR2 YFSETQ. The ends were cut back, 0 bases at V and 1 base at J, with 12 bases in the middle. Here the CDR3 DNA reads TGCGCCAGCAGCTTGGAGGCCTCCTGGGGCACAGATACGCAGTATTTT. Encoded protein: CASSLEASWGTDTQYF.

V is TRBV15 and J is TRBJ1-5, with 7 bases fitting TRBD1. With 0 bases clipped from V and 7 bases from J, the junction kept 12 bases outside the gene matches. Germline V gene data show CDR1 as LNHNV and CDR2 as YYDKDF (reference sequence). This CDR3 contains 17 residues. CDR3 bases: TGTGCCACCAGCAGAGATACTAGGGACAGCGGATTCCAGCCCCAGCATTTT. This sequence encodes CATSRDTRDSGFQPQHF. The entire variable domain, with the rest obtained from reference TRBV15 and TRBJ1-5, is as follows: DAMVIQNPRYQVTQFGKPVTLSCSQTLNHNVMYWYQQKSSQAPKLLFHYYDKDFNNEADTPDNFQSRRPNTSFCFLDIRSPGLGDTAMYLCATSRDTRDSGFQPQHFGDGTRLSIL.

Note on this clone: One end of the junction fails to match germline, which may point to a read error. Distinct nucleotide sequences in the sample also encode this CDR3. This chain uses TRBV7-3 with TRBJ1-1, with D unclear. The length of the CDR3 is 13 residues. CDR1 is SGHTA, CDR2 FQGTGA, per germline. CDR3 nucleotides: TGTGCCAGCAGCCTAACGGTGAACACTGAAGCTTTCTTT. Protein: CASSLTVNTEAFF.

This clone was found once. The J gene is TRBJ2-7, the V gene TRBV4-3; 7 bases agree with TRBD1. The V gene end was trimmed by 2 bases and the J gene end by 3 bases; junction bases not matched to a gene: 4. CDR1 is LGHNA, CDR2 YSLEER, per germline. CDR3 length equals 14 residues. The CDR3 region has the DNA TGCGCCAGCAGCCAATTAACAGGGGTCTACGAGCAGTACTTC. Protein: CASSQLTGVYEQYF.

In this sample, this clone turned up a few times. The V and J genes are TRBV11-2 and TRBJ2-2; D uncertain. In germline, CDR1 is SGHAT, CDR2 FQNNGV. The CDR3 sequence is 16 residues long. Between the trimmed V and J ends, which lost 5 bases and 4 bases, there was a span of 17 bases. The CDR3 sequence is CASSPQTPRGTGELFF. The CDR3 region has the DNA TGTGCCAGCAGCCCACAGACTCCTCGCGGCACCGGGGAGCTGTTTTTT.

V usage is TRBV4-3 and J usage is TRBJ2-3, with D perhaps TRBD2 (5 bases). In germline, CDR1 is LGHNA, CDR2 YSLEER. Trimming cost V 4 bases and J 3 bases, with 8 bases left between them. CDR3 length: 13 residues. The CDR3 region is CASSPTRTDTQYF. Written as DNA, the CDR3 is TGCGCCAGCAGCCCCACTAGGACAGATACGCAGTATTTT.

CDR3 amino acids: CAIAIGQGAGANTEAFF. CDR3 bases: TGTGCCATCGCCATAGGACAGGGGGCAGGAGCGAACACTGAAGCTTTCTTT. The rearrangement uses TRBV10-3 and TRBJ1-1; TRBD1 agrees at 11 bases. The germline gives CDR1 ENHRY, CDR2 SYGVKD. CDR3 size: 17 residues. Losses at the gene ends were 8 bases for V and 1 base for J; bases not matched to a gene: 12.

The CDR3 sequence is CASKLAVNTGELFF. The CDR3 nucleotides read TGTGCCAGCAAACTAGCGGTGAACACCGGGGAGCTGTTTTTT. V gene TRBV2 combines with J gene TRBJ2-2; TRBD2 aligns across 8 bases. Germline CDR1 reads SNHLY; CDR2 reads FYNNEI. This CDR3 is 14 amino acids long. V trimming: 7 bases; J trimming: 1 base; junction bases outside the gene matches: 2.

The chain links TRBV7-2 to TRBJ1-3; D is unresolved. V lost 0 bases to trimming and J lost 1 base, with 1 base between them. The germline V gene encodes CDR1 SGHTA and CDR2 FQGNSA. The CDR3 consists of 13 residues. The CDR3: CASSLASGNTIYF. The CDR3 bases are TGTGCCAGCAGCTTAGCGTCTGGAAACACCATATATTTT.

The chain combines TRBV29-1 with TRBJ2-5, with D possibly being TRBD1 (5 bases). CDR1 is SQVTM and CDR2 is ANQGSEA in the germline V gene. There are 12 residues in the CDR3. Trimming left V 6 bases short and J 1 base short, with 9 bases between. DNA for the CDR3: TGCAGCGTGGTGACAGTCCAAGAGACCCAGTACTTC. Protein product: CSVVTVQETQYF. The variable domain in full, with the rest retrieved from reference TRBV29-1 and TRBJ2-5, is SAVISQKPSRDICQRGTSLTIQCQVDSQVTMMFWYRQQPGQSLTLIATANQGSEATYESGFVIDKFPISRPNLTFSTLTVSNMSPEDSSIYLCSVVTVQETQYFGPGTRLLVL.